Shown below are 2 T cell receptor beta chains from a single sample sequenced in a study of shared clonotypes between healthy human individuals. Profiled with immunoSEQ multiplex PCR; TCRdb holds only in-frame clones, not every one. The sample has over a million clones; approximately 78% are singletons. Sample: memory CD4+ T cells from PBMCs. Subset reported: CD45RA-negative fraction. The receptor set was obtained from a man in his late teens or twenties in good health. Some clones in this sample may be carry-over from other donors' samples.

The gene calls are TRBV7-3 and TRBJ2-1; 8 positions match TRBD2. V gave up 4 bases and J gave up 5 bases; unmatched junction bases: 10. Germline CDR1 SGHTA, CDR2 FQGTGA. The CDR3 has 16 amino acids. The CDR3 DNA reads as TGTGCCAGCAGCTCCCAAGCGGGAGTAAGCGACAATGAGCAGTTCTTC. Amino acid sequence: CASSSQAGVSDNEQFF.

The sample holds many counts of this clone. V gene TRBV11-2 combines with J gene TRBJ2-1, with 7 positions matching TRBD1. There are 15 residues in the CDR3. J lost 2 bases, V lost 5 bases, and 6 bases had no gene match. Germline V lookup: CDR1 SGHAT, CDR2 FQNNGV. The CDR3 region has the DNA TGTGCCAGCAGCCAAAACAGGGGCCCCTACAATGAGCAGTTCTTC. Translating gives CASSQNRGPYNEQFF. The entire variable domain, with the rest obtained from reference TRBV11-2 and TRBJ2-1, is as follows: EAGVAQSPRYKIIEKRQSVAFWCNPISGHATLYWYQQILGQGPKLLIQFQNNGVVDDSQLPKDRFSAERLKGVDSTLKIQPAKLEDSAVYLCASSQNRGPYNEQFFGPGTRLTVL.